This is a list of T cell receptor beta chains from one sample in a study of blood T cells in healthy people across ages. Each CDR3 protein is one row after TCRdb ran MiXCR on the 5' RACE reads. The sample shows around 800,000 distinct CDR3 sequences, about 47% of them seen only once. Material for sequencing was blood. These receptors were collected from a man at least 80 years old in good health. Each CDR3 is given with its conserved first and last residue. The order of the fields is clone size, V gene, J gene, D gene, CDR3 DNA, CDR3 protein. D genes are given only for firm matches. Size is stated for part of the rows, as once, few or many counts, or as a class when the clone is expanded.

.	TRBV11-3	TRBJ2-3	.	TGTGCCAGCAGCTTAGACAATGGGGACGCAGATACGCAGTATTTT	CASSLDNGDADTQYF
.	TRBV20-1	TRBJ2-1	TRBD2	TGCAGTGCTAGAGTCCCGGGGGGGGAAGGCTACAATGAGCAGTTCTTC	CSARVPGGEGYNEQFF
.	TRBV28	TRBJ1-3	TRBD1	TGTGCCAGCAGTTTAAGTCAGGGGGACGGAAGCACCATATATTTT	CASSLSQGDGSTIYF
once	TRBV18	TRBJ2-1	.	TGTGCCAGCTCATCACAAGGGGTCAGGGTTGATGAGCAGTTCTTC	CASSSQGVRVDEQFF
.	TRBV5-1	TRBJ1-1	TRBD1	TGCGCCAGCAGCTTGGGGAGACAGGGGAGAACTGAAGCTTTCTTT	CASSLGRQGRTEAFF
.	TRBV7-2	TRBJ2-2	.	TGTGCCAGCAGCTTAAGAGCGGGCCTGAACACCGGGGAGCTGTTTTTT	CASSLRAGLNTGELFF
.	TRBV25-1	TRBJ1-1	.	TGTGCCAGCAGTTCCCCGGGACAAAGGAACACTGAAGCTTTCTTT	CASSSPGQRNTEAFF
few	TRBV4-2	TRBJ2-7	.	TGTGCCAGCAGCCAAGAGCACGACGACAGGAGCACCTACGAGCAGTACTTC	CASSQEHDDRSTYEQYF
many	TRBV24-1	TRBJ2-7	TRBD1	TGTGCCACCAGTGATAACACAGGGGCGGTCGAGCAGTACTTC	CATSDNTGAVEQYF
many	TRBV4-3	TRBJ2-7	.	TGCGCCAGCAGCCAAGACCACGTTACGGTAAACAATGAGCAGTACTTC	CASSQDHVTVNNEQYF
.	TRBV12-3/TRBV12-4	TRBJ2-5	.	TGTGCCAGCAGTTTATCGCGTAGCACCCAAGAGACCCAGTACTTC	CASSLSRSTQETQYF
.	TRBV2	TRBJ2-3	TRBD2	TGTGCCAGCAACCCACTAGCGGGGGGCGGAGATACGCAGTATTTT	CASNPLAGGGDTQYF
.	TRBV7-3	TRBJ2-2	.	TGTGCCAGCAGCGCGGGGCTGGGTGTCAGGGGGGAGCTGTTTTTT	CASSAGLGVRGELFF
.	TRBV4-2	TRBJ2-7	TRBD2	TGTGCCAGCAGCCTACGACTAGCGGGAGGGCCCTACGAGCAGTACTTC	CASSLRLAGGPYEQYF
.	TRBV2	TRBJ2-7	.	TGTGCCAGCGGACCGGAGGGCCAATACGAGCAGTACTTC	CASGPEGQYEQYF
.	TRBV25-1	TRBJ1-2	.	TGTGCCAGCAGTGAATATTCGGTGGGAATGGCTAACTATGGCTACACCTTC	CASSEYSVGMANYGYTF
.	TRBV20-1	TRBJ1-1	.	TGCAGTGCCAGTAATACCCAAAACACTGAAGCTTTCTTT	CSASNTQNTEAFF
.	TRBV4-1	TRBJ2-5	.	TGCGCCAGCAGCCAACCCTGGGGTGACGCGGACCAGTACTTC	CASSQPWGDADQYF
.	TRBV12-3/TRBV12-4	TRBJ2-5	TRBD2	TGTGCCAGCAGGGCCCGTGAGCGGGATTGGAGTGAGCAGTACTTC	CASRARERDWSEQYF
.	TRBV4-3	TRBJ2-1	.	TGCGCCAGCAGCCAATACTCGGGTGAGCAGTTCTTC	CASSQYSGEQFF
.	TRBV29-1	TRBJ2-2	.	TGCAGCGTCTACAGGGATAACACCGGGGAGCTGTTTTTT	CSVYRDNTGELFF
.	TRBV12-3/TRBV12-4	TRBJ2-3	TRBD2	TGTGCCAGCAGTCCGCCAGACTTCGGGGGGAGCACAGATACGCAGTATTTT	CASSPPDFGGSTDTQYF
.	TRBV3-1	TRBJ2-7	TRBD2	TGTGCCAGCAGCCGAGGACTAGCGGGACGTTCCTACAATGAGCAGTACTTC	CASSRGLAGRSYNEQYF
.	TRBV30	TRBJ2-7	.	TGTGCCTGGAGCAGAGGGGGTAGGACCGAGCAGTACTTC	CAWSRGGRTEQYF
few	TRBV7-3	TRBJ2-3	TRBD1	TGTGCCAGCAGCTTTGACAGGGGGAGGGATACGCAGTATTTT	CASSFDRGRDTQYF
.	TRBV20-1	TRBJ2-7	TRBD1	TGCAGTGCTAACGTCAGGGGGCGCCGGTACGAGCAGTACTTC	CSANVRGRRYEQYF
.	TRBV20-1	TRBJ1-1	TRBD1	TGCAGTGCCGTGGGACAGATGAACACTGAAGCTTTCTTT	CSAVGQMNTEAFF
few	TRBV7-2	TRBJ2-4	.	TGTGCCAGCAGCCGTCCGACCTTAGCCAAAAACATTCAGTACTTC	CASSRPTLAKNIQYF
many	TRBV29-1	TRBJ1-2	TRBD1	TGCAGCGTTGGCAGGGGGGAAGATGGCTACACCTTC	CSVGRGEDGYTF
.	TRBV20-1	TRBJ2-1	.	TGCAGTGCTCCCCATGAGGGCTCCTACAATGAGCAGTTCTTC	CSAPHEGSYNEQFF
.	TRBV20-1	TRBJ2-7	.	TGCAGTGCTAGGCCTATAGGTAGCGGCTCCTACGAGCAGTACTTC	CSARPIGSGSYEQYF
.	TRBV7-9	TRBJ2-3	.	TGTGCCAGCAGCTTAGACGCCTCCGATACGCAGTATTTT	CASSLDASDTQYF
.	TRBV9	TRBJ2-7	TRBD2	TGTGCCAGCAGCTCCGGGACTAACCCCTACAATGAGCAGTACTTC	CASSSGTNPYNEQYF